The rows below give T cell receptor beta chains drawn from one sample of a study of blood T cell repertoires in COVID-19. TCRdb keeps only in-frame clones here, not all; method: immunoSEQ multiplex PCR. The sample has over 100,000 clones, more than 70% seen once; the top ten hold over 9%. Sequencing used peripheral blood. These receptors all stem from a man in his fifties with acute or convalescent COVID-19. Each CDR3 is given with its conserved first and last residue. Fields, in order: J gene, V gene, CDR3 protein.

TRBJ2-5	TRBV14	CASSFTGEETQYF
TRBJ2-2	TRBV11-3	CASSNFAGGNTGELFF
TRBJ2-1	TRBV3-1/TRBV3-2	CASSQAGLGRNEQFF
TRBJ2-7	TRBV3-1/TRBV3-2	CASSQGDYEQYF
TRBJ1-3	TRBV6-5	CASSYGRGQGGNTIYF
TRBJ1-5	TRBV19	CASSVQGLNQPQHF
TRBJ2-1	TRBV5-1	CASSPVGGLPSNEQFF
TRBJ1-2	TRBV5-1	CASSLEPAGGYTF
TRBJ1-3	TRBV6-6	CASSPTGFSGNTIYF
TRBJ1-5	TRBV5-1	CASSFGDQPQHF
TRBJ1-2	TRBV21-1	CASNLPWGGCDTF
TRBJ2-1	TRBV7-2	CASSPWDYGISDEQFF
TRBJ2-5	TRBV11-3	CASSLRASAVQETQYF
TRBJ2-5	TRBV5-6	CASSQGQRETQYF
TRBJ1-5	TRBV20-1	CSASAFGPQHF
TRBJ1-2	TRBV7-6	CASSPPGEAGYTF
TRBJ1-5	TRBV1	CTSDHGGKSVQPQHF
TRBJ1-6	TRBV15	CATSRGGGGSPLHF
TRBJ1-2	TRBV4-2	CASSPGQGEGYTF
TRBJ1-1	TRBV6-5	CASSWTGTINTEAFF
TRBJ1-5	TRBV9	CASSPRGGNQPQHF
TRBJ1-5	TRBV27	CASSFGTGGNQPQHF
TRBJ1-1	TRBV19	CASSIVGGANTEAFF
TRBJ1-2	TRBV5-4	CASNPDAASYYGYTF
TRBJ1-1	TRBV9	CASSAGARYTEAFF
TRBJ2-1	TRBV11-2	CASSLGLAFYNEQFF
TRBJ2-6	TRBV19	CASSSGVLTF
TRBJ1-6	TRBV3-1/TRBV3-2	CASSFRAGDSPLHF
TRBJ2-7	TRBV7-9	CASRSTGSKYEQYF
TRBJ2-3	TRBV2	CAKQTSGTSTDTQYF
TRBJ2-7	TRBV7-8	CASSFPAEDEQYF
TRBJ2-1	TRBV19	CASMAGFYNEQFF
TRBJ1-1	TRBV6-4	CATVFQGQGGLVPEAFF
TRBJ1-2	TRBV10-1	CASSELQDYGYTF
TRBJ2-3	TRBV28	CGARSTDTQYF
TRBJ2-5	TRBV18	CASSQNTGMPGETQYF
TRBJ2-3	TRBV12-5	CASGSDSSTDTQYF
TRBJ2-1	TRBV7-9	CASSYRGRNNEQFF
TRBJ2-7	TRBV28	CASSQLDRLPTF
TRBJ1-1	TRBV9	CASSVARTEAFF
TRBJ2-2	TRBV7-9	CASSTQASTGELFF
TRBJ2-6	TRBV7-9	CASSLVLDITGANVLTF
TRBJ2-2	TRBV29-1	CSVEAETGGPGELFF
TRBJ1-3	TRBV29-1	CSVEPISGNTIYF
TRBJ1-4	TRBV20-1	CSARVAFSDIF
TRBJ1-2	TRBV6-5	CASREAGGADYGYTF
TRBJ2-1	TRBV5-1	CASSSIRLGRWAYNEQFF
TRBJ1-3	TRBV11-1	CASSLPRANSGNTIYF
TRBJ2-6	TRBV19	CASRVSSGANVLTF
TRBJ2-7	TRBV19	CASSTGTQSYEQYF
TRBJ1-1	TRBV19	CASNKLGGRLEAFF
TRBJ1-1	TRBV7-2	CASSLIQGHTEAFF
TRBJ1-6	TRBV24-1	CATSATGGSPLHF
TRBJ2-7	TRBV7-6	CASSLARTYEQYF
TRBJ1-6	TRBV28	CATRNAGSSYNSPLHF